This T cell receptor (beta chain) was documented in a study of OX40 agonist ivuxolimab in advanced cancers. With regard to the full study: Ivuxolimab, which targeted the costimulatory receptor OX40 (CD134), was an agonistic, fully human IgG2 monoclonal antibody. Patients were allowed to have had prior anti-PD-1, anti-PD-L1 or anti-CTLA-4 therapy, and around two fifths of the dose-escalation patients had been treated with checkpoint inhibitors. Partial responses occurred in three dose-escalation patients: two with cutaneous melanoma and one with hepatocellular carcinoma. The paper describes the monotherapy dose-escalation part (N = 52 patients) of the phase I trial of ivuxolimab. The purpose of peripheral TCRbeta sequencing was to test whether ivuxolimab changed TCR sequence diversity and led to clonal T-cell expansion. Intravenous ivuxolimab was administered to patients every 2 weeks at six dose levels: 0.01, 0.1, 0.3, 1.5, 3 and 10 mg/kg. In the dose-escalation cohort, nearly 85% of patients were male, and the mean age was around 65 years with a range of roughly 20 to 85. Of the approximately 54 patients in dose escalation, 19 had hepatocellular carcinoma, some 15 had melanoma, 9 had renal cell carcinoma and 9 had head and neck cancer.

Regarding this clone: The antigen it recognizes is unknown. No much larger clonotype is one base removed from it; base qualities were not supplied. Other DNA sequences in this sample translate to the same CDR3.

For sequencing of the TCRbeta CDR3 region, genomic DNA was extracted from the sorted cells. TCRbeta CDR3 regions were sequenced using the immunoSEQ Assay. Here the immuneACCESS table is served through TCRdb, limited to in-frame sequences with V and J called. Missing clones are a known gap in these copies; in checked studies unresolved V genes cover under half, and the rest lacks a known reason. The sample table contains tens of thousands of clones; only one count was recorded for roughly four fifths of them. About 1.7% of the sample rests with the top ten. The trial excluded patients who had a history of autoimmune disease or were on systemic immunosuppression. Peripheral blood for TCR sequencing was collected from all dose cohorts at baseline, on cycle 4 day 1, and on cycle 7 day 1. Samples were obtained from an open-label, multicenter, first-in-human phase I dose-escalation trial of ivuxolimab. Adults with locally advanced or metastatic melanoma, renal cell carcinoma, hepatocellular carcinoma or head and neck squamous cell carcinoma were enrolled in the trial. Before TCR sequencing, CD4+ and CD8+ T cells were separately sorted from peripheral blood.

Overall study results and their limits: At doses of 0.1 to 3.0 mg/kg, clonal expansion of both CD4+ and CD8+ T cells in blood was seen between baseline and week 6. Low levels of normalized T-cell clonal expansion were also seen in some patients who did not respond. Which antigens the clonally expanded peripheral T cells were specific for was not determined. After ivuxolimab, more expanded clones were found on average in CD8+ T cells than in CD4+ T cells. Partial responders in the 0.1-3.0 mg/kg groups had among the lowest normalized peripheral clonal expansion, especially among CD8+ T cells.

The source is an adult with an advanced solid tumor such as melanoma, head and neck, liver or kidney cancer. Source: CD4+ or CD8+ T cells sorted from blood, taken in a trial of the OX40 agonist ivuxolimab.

This receptor carries the CDR3 CASSQVGGAYNEQFF. The nucleotide sequence reads TGCGCCAGCAGCCAAGTCGGGGGGGCCTACAATGAGCAGTTCTTC. Recombination connected TRBV4-3 to TRBJ2-1, with TRBD2 matching 8 junction bases. Clipping removes 1 base from V and 2 bases from J, with 1 as the unmatched junction base count. The germline V gene encodes CDR1 LGHNA and CDR2 YSLEER. The CDR3 covers 15 residues, taking in both the cysteine and the phenylalanine. Only the CDR3 DNA stays, 45 bases, in frame from base 1.